This T cell receptor (beta chain) is from a study of cytomegalovirus exposure and HLA in healthy donors. As regards this clone: Its antigen is unidentified.

The PCR made use of 60 Vbeta and 13 Jbeta primers. Data came from immunoSEQ multiplex PCR; TCRdb stores just in-frame clones and leaves some out. The table has some 70,000 clones, approximately 70% seen once. Study-wide results and caveats: Data from an earlier analysis indicated that most TCR beta V segments were productive either about 90% or about 30% of the time. The authors enumerated 150 to 200 TCR beta chains as linked to cytomegalovirus. Fewer N-insertions than the roughly 600-donor mean were reportedly shown by an Asian-associated ancestry cluster in a later analysis. 87-base-pair reads could not separate some V segments, including TRBV6-2 and TRBV6-3.

V lost 7 bases and J lost 7; bases outside the gene matches: 8. This CDR3 has 14 residues. Germline-derived CDR1 and CDR2 are SGHRS and YFSETQ. The origin of this receptor is a male donor in good health and CMV-seropositive. The rearrangement uses TRBV5-1 and TRBJ1-4, with 9 bases matching TRBD1. What was sequenced was PBMCs. The DNA of the CDR3 is TGCGCCAGCCGATACAGGGGGCAGGGTGAAAAACTGTTTTTT. Amino acids: CASRYRGQGEKLFF. The full variable domain, rest sourced from reference TRBV5-1 and TRBJ1-4, is KAGVTQTPRYLIKTRGQQVTLSCSPISGHRSVSWYQQTPGQGLQFLFEYFSETQRNKGNFPGRFSGRQFSNSRSEMNVSTLELGDSALYLCASRYRGQGEKLFFGSGTQLSVL.